The clone carrying this TCR beta chain was observed a few times. Its target is not known. Every participating donor contributed roughly 10 milliliters of peripheral blood through a draw. The data stem from a study of blood T cells in healthy people across ages. Study-level points and caveats: Per million T cells, TCR beta diversity dropped roughly linearly as age increased.

A sample-barcoded 5' primer and a J-beta primer mix were used in a second PCR of roughly 7 to 11 cycles. TCRdb processed the 5' RACE reads anew with MiXCR; each CDR3 protein has one entry. This sample has around 280,000 distinct CDR3 sequences; roughly 26% occur once, and the top ten carry around 30%. Germline V CDR1 and CDR2: SGHRS, YFSETQ. CDR3 length: 15 amino acids. Trimming pared 5 bases from V and 4 bases from J, leaving 15 bases between. This chain uses TRBV5-1 with TRBJ2-2; D possibly corresponds to TRBD2 (6 bases). Sequenced material: blood. This TCR derives from a woman aged 70-85 years in good health. The CDR3 is CASRVAAGPTGELFF. CDR3 nucleotide sequence: TGCGCCAGCAGGGTAGCGGCAGGACCCACCGGGGAGCTGTTTTTT.